This T cell receptor beta chain was recovered during a study of post-analysis software for immune sequencing data. Study in general: In terms of disease course, relapsing-remitting, secondary progressive and progressive-relapsing multiple sclerosis were included. Study-wide results and limits: With TRBV5-6, TRBV5-1 and TRBV20-1 included, about five TRBV segments were more frequent in patients than in controls. Diversity measured as normalized Chao1 was significantly lower in multiple sclerosis patients than in controls. Analysis by F measure revealed that same-batch samples clustered strongly together.

This clonotype has more than one count but fewer than ten. What it binds is unknown. The CDR3 has 14 amino acids. Trimming stripped 1 base from V and 4 bases from J, with 10 bases between. Germline lookup yields CDR1 MDHEN and CDR2 SYDVKM. Unique molecular identifiers featured in each of the TCR beta cDNA libraries. Around 500,000 cDNA molecules were obtained per 1 to 10 million input T cells. TCRdb recomputed calls from the PCR reads with MiXCR, one row per CDR3 protein. The data show roughly 200,000 distinct CDR3 sequences, with over 25% seen just once and 3% to 3.5% held by the top ten. The rearrangement links TRBV28 to TRBJ2-5, with a possible D match to TRBD1 (6 bases). The sample comprised blood. This receptor was identified in a girl under 18 with multiple sclerosis. In DNA, the CDR3 is TGTGCCAGCAGTTTATACAGGGAAAGAGAGACCCAGTACTTC. It yields the protein CASSLYRERETQYF.